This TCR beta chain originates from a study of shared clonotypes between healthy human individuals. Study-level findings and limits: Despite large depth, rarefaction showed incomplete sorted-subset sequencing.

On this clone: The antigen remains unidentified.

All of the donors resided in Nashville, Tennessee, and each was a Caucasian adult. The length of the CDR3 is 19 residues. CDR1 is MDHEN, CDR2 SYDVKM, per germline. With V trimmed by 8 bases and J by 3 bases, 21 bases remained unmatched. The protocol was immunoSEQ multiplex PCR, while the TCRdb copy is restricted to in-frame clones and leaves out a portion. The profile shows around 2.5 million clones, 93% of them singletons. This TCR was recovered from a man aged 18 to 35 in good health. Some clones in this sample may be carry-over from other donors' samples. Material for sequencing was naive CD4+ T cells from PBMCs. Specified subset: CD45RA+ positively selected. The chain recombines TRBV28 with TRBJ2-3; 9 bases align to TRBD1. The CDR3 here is CASHVRPGTGTIVTDTQYF. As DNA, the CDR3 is TGTGCCAGCCACGTTCGCCCCGGGACAGGGACGATCGTGACAGATACGCAGTATTTT.